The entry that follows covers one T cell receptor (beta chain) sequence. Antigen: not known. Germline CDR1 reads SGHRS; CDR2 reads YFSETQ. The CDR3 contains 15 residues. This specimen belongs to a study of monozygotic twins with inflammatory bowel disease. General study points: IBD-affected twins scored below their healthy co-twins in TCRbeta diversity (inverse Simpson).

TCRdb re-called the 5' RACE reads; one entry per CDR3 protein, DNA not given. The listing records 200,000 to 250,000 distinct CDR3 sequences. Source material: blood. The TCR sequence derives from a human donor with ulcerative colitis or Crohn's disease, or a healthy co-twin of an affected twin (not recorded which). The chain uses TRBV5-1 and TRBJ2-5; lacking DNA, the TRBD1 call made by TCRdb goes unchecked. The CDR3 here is CASSLVVDSQETQYF. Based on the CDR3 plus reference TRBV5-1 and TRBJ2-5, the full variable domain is KAGVTQTPRYLIKTRGQQVTLSCSPISGHRSVSWYQQTPGQGLQFLFEYFSETQRNKGNFPGRFSGRQFSNSRSEMNVSTLELGDSALYLCASSLVVDSQETQYFGPGTRLLVL.